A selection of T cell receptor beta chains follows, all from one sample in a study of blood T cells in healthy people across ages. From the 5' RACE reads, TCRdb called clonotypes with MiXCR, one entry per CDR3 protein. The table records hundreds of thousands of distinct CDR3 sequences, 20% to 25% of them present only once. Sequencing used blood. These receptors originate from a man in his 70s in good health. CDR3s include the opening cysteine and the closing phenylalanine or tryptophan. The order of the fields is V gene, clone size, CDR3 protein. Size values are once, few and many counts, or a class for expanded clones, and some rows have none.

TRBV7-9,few,CASSLGDRGQTDTQYF
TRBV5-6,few,CASSLAGTYTEAFF
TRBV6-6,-,CASSQTATQYF
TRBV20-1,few,CSAQVAGKQEKLFF
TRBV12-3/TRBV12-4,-,CASSLDSRGYGYTF
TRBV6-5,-,CASSYSPRTGMGEQFF
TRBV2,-,CASKSLSGPSYEQYF
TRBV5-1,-,CASSLVTGIETQYF
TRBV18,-,CASSNYKDRGHNEQFF
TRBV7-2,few,CASSAAGYANIQYF
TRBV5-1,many,CASTPLGRGYGELFF
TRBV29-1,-,CSASTGGADHTF
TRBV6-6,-,CASSYRPDKNYEQHF
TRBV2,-,CASSVGGSQPQHF
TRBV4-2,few,CASSQEATGETQYF
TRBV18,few,CASTQGHWYNEQFF
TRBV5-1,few,CASSPGQGGRTEAFF
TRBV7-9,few,CASSAGQGYQETQYF
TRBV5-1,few,CASSLEGTGQGGKLFF
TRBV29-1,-,CSVDSGQADTQYF
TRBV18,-,CASSPGRADQETQYF
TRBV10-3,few,CAISGGTSGYEQYF
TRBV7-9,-,CASSLQTGLRGYTF
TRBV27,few,CASSNGQGGAGYTF
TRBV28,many,CASSLWQGDWQPQHF
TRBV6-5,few,CASRPVGQGDTGELFF
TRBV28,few,CASVDGRYGYTF
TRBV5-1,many,CASRPRGGVFF
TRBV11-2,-,CASSLDYRGLAKTQYF
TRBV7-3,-,CASSLNSKYWYCEQFF
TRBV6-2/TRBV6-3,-,CASSYRGQNYGYTF
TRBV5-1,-,CASSLVGAGKEQYF
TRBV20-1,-,CSASFREHTGELFF
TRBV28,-,CATNIAGLDREAFF
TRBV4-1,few,CASNQGLLTYEQYF
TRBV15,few,CATSRGQGRHNEQFF
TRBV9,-,CASSVRTSGTQYF
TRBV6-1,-,CASSEPGRGSYGYTF
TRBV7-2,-,CASSYQAGGNTGELFF
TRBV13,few,CASSASTTSPGEQYF
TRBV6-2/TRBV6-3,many,CASSSTSRQTQYF
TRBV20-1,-,CSARGPSPGGNEQFF
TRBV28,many,CASRGTGQETQYF